The 12 T cell receptor beta chains below come from one sample, sequenced in a study of beta chain features in type 1 diabetes. Overall study findings and caveats: Shorter TCRB CDR3s, moderately but significantly so, marked every one of the four CD4+ subsets in Type 1 diabetes patients.

The authors reverse transcribed all of the isolated RNA, so sequencing captured expressed TCRB transcripts. The table came from immunoSEQ multiplex PCR; TCRdb's copy has only in-frame clones and leaves some out. Of 20,000 to 30,000 clones listed, about 69% were seen once; the top ten hold about 3.9%. Their target antigens are unknown. Material for sequencing was Tregs from blood. These receptors were collected from a man aged 18 to 29 with type 1 diabetes.

This clone has more than one count but fewer than ten. J is TRBJ1-1 and V is TRBV5-1, with TRBD1 matching 7 bases. CDR3 length: 11 amino acids. Germline loops: CDR1 SGHRS, CDR2 YFSETQ. V was clipped by 4 bases and J by 12 bases; unmatched bases: 6. DNA for the CDR3: TGCGCCAGCAGCCTACAGGGGAGGACTTTCTTT. Residues: CASSLQGRTFF.

The chain is built from TRBV7-2 and TRBJ2-2; D gene uncertain. V was clipped by 1 base and J by 3 bases, with 6 bases between them. The germline gives CDR1 SGHTA, CDR2 FQGNSA. The CDR3 has 14 amino acids. CDR3 DNA: TGTGCCAGCAGCTTAGACTCTTACACCGGGGAGCTGTTTTTT. Its translation is CASSLDSYTGELFF.

The V and J genes are TRBV18 and TRBJ1-2; 7 nucleotides agree with TRBD1. This CDR3 comprises 14 residues. Per the germline V gene, CDR1 is KGHSH and CDR2 is LQKENI. The ends lost 3 bases at V and 4 bases at J; junction bases unmatched: 5. The CDR3, as DNA: TGTGCCAGCTCACCGGGGACAGCCGGCTATGGCTACACCTTC. This encodes CASSPGTAGYGYTF.

The chain recombines TRBV5-4 with TRBJ1-3; D is ambiguous. Between the trimmed V and J ends, which lost 4 bases and 0 bases, there was a span of 5 bases. The CDR3 extends over 13 amino acids. CDR1 is SGHNT, CDR2 YYREEE, per germline (reference sequence). The CDR3 is CASSGSSGNTIYF. DNA of the CDR3: TGTGCCAGCAGCGGGAGCTCTGGAAACACCATATATTTT. The whole variable domain, filled in from reference TRBV5-4 and TRBJ1-3, reads ETGVTQSPTHLIKTRGQQVTLRCSSQSGHNTVSWYQQALGQGPQFIFQYYREEENGRGNFPPRFSGLQFPNYSSELNVNALELDDSALYLCASSGSSGNTIYFGEGSWLTVV.

V is TRBV6-6 and J is TRBJ2-3, with no clear D. Trimming shortened V by 8 bases and J by 0 bases, and 12 bases separated the two germline ends. CDR1 is MNHNY, CDR2 SVGAGI, per germline (reference sequence). CDR3 length equals 14 residues. The CDR3 sequence: CASGYGFSTDTQYF. CDR3 coding DNA: TGTGCCAGCGGGTACGGGTTTAGCACAGATACGCAGTATTTT.

The chain joins TRBV18 to TRBJ2-7, with D perhaps TRBD2 (6 bases). Per the germline V gene, CDR1 is KGHSH and CDR2 is LQKENI. CDR3 length: 14 amino acids. Trimming pared 2 bases from V and 3 bases from J, leaving 11 bases between. The CDR3 DNA reads as TGTGCCAGCTCACCAACGCGGAGGGTCTACGAGCAGTACTTC. Its protein is CASSPTRRVYEQYF.

CDR3 amino acids: CASSLQGYGYTF. The CDR3 DNA sequence: TGTGCCAGCAGCTTACAGGGCTATGGCTACACCTTC. The rearrangement links TRBV5-4 to TRBJ1-2, with a weak D call TRBD1 (6 bases). Germline loops: CDR1 SGHNT, CDR2 YYREEE (reference sequence). The CDR3 has 12 residues. The V end lost 2 bases, the J end lost 4 bases, and 6 bases lay between the germline ends.

V usage is TRBV7-2 and J usage is TRBJ1-6; the D gene is possibly TRBD1 (5 bases). This CDR3 has 16 residues. The ends were cut back, 1 base at V and 4 bases at J, with 11 bases in the middle. Germline CDR1 reads SGHTA; CDR2 reads FQGNSA. CDR3 residues: CASSLGAGVYNSPLHF. The CDR3 DNA reads as TGTGCCAGCAGCTTAGGTGCGGGGGTTTATAATTCACCCCTCCACTTT.

J is TRBJ1-2 and V is TRBV11-2, with TRBD1 as a possible D gene (6 bases). The length of the CDR3 is 15 residues. The V end lost 5 bases, the J end lost 0 bases, and 13 bases lay between the germline ends. From germline, CDR1 is SGHAT and CDR2 FQNNGV. The CDR3 region has the DNA TGTGCCAGCAGCAACCCAGGGGCTTCTAACTATGGCTACACCTTC. Amino acid sequence: CASSNPGASNYGYTF. The complete variable domain, with remaining parts taken from reference TRBV11-2 and TRBJ1-2, reads EAGVAQSPRYKIIEKRQSVAFWCNPISGHATLYWYQQILGQGPKLLIQFQNNGVVDDSQLPKDRFSAERLKGVDSTLKIQPAKLEDSAVYLCASSNPGASNYGYTFGSGTRLTVV.

This clone was seen more than once but under ten times. V usage is TRBV6-5 and J usage is TRBJ1-1, with a weak D call TRBD1 (6 bases). The CDR3 loop spans 15 amino acids. Germline values: CDR1 MNHEY, CDR2 SVGAGI. The ends were cut back, 7 bases at V and 1 base at J, with 16 bases in the middle. The CDR3 region is CASKIQGVSNTEAFF. CDR3 DNA: TGTGCCAGCAAAATACAGGGAGTATCGAACACTGAAGCTTTCTTT.

V and J are TRBV4-1 and TRBJ2-1, with 10 nucleotides matching TRBD1. Per the germline V gene, CDR1 is MGHRA and CDR2 is YSYEKL. The CDR3 has 16 residues. V lost 2 bases to trimming and J lost 8 bases; unmatched junction nucleotides: 9. This CDR3 is CASSQTPGTGVDEQFF. The CDR3 nucleotides read TGCGCCAGCAGCCAAACCCCCGGGACAGGGGTGGATGAGCAGTTCTTC.

V is TRBV11-2 and J is TRBJ2-5; 11 bases fit TRBD2. The CDR3 sequence is 16 residues long. J lost 5 bases, V lost 0 bases, and 5 bases had no gene match. Germline V lookup: CDR1 SGHAT, CDR2 FQNNGV. The CDR3 region has the DNA TGTGCCAGCAGCTTAGACCTAGCGGGGGGCATGGAGACCCAGTACTTC. It specifies CASSLDLAGGMETQYF. Full variable domain (remainder filled in from reference TRBV11-2 and TRBJ2-5): EAGVAQSPRYKIIEKRQSVAFWCNPISGHATLYWYQQILGQGPKLLIQFQNNGVVDDSQLPKDRFSAERLKGVDSTLKIQPAKLEDSAVYLCASSLDLAGGMETQYFGPGTRLLVL.